These T cell receptor beta chains were read from a single sample in a study of radiotherapy plus CTLA-4 blockade in lung cancer. Repertoires were generated with immunoSEQ multiplex PCR, while TCRdb's copy carries only in-frame clones and drops some. The data hold over 60,000 clones, with around 90% observed a single time. The sample here was peripheral blood, taken from a patient treated with radiotherapy plus ipilimumab. The source of these receptors is a human donor with non-small cell lung cancer who had stable disease on radiotherapy plus ipilimumab. Each CDR3 is given with its conserved first and last residue. Fields, in order: CDR3 protein, CDR3 DNA, J gene, V gene, D gene, clone size. A D gene is named only where the DNA matches it firmly. Clone size is shown for a subset of rows, as once, few, many or a class of expanded clone.

CASSLALNPWGTEAFF | TGCGCCAGCAGCTTGGCCTTGAACCCGTGGGGAACTGAAGCTTTCTTT | TRBJ1-1 | TRBV5-1 | NA | NA
CASSRAGTGETDTQYF | TGCGCCAGCAGCAGAGCCGGGACAGGGGAAACAGATACGCAGTATTTT | TRBJ2-3 | TRBV5-1 | TRBD1 | NA
CASSSGGRADTQYF | TGTGCCAGTAGTAGCGGTGGGAGGGCGGATACGCAGTATTTT | TRBJ2-3 | TRBV19 | TRBD2 | NA
CAWSEWGGNQPQHF | TGTGCCTGGAGTGAGTGGGGTGGCAATCAGCCCCAGCATTTT | TRBJ1-5 | TRBV30 | NA | NA
CASSLKAWGEQYF | TGTGCCAGCAGTTTAAAGGCTTGGGGCGAGCAGTACTTC | TRBJ2-7 | TRBV27 | NA | NA
CASNSGRGPEGEQYF | TGTGCCAGCAACTCCGGAAGGGGTCCCGAGGGCGAGCAGTACTTC | TRBJ2-7 | TRBV6-1 | NA | NA
CASSSRDRGSPLHF | TGTGCCAGCTCATCCCGGGACAGGGGATCACCCCTCCACTTT | TRBJ1-6 | TRBV18 | TRBD1 | NA
CASSSGLAPDTQYF | TGTGCCAGCAGCTCGGGACTAGCGCCAGATACGCAGTATTTT | TRBJ2-3 | TRBV7-7 | TRBD2 | NA
CASSPRRLNEKLFF | TGTGCCAGCAGCCCACGACGGCTTAATGAAAAACTGTTTTTT | TRBJ1-4 | TRBV5-8 | NA | NA
CASSAGQETQYF | TGTGCCAGCAGTGCGGGACAAGAGACCCAGTACTTC | TRBJ2-5 | TRBV25-1 | NA | NA
CASSLARLAGTPDTQYF | TGTGCCAGCAGCTTAGCGAGACTAGCGGGGACCCCAGATACGCAGTATTTT | TRBJ2-3 | TRBV7-6 | TRBD2 | NA
CASSYGGNIQYF | TGTGCCAGCAGTTACGGGGGAAACATTCAGTACTTC | TRBJ2-4 | TRBV6-6 | NA | NA
CASSPPAGELFF | TGTGCCAGCAGCCCTCCCGCCGGGGAGCTGTTTTTT | TRBJ2-2 | TRBV6-6 | NA | few
CASSFSKSGGLYVEQFF | TGTGCCAGCAGCTTTAGCAAATCGGGGGGGCTGTATGTTGAGCAGTTCTTC | TRBJ2-1 | TRBV7-9 | TRBD2 | NA
CASSLFGGTGVATDTQYF | TGCGCCAGCAGCTTATTCGGCGGGACAGGGGTGGCCACAGATACGCAGTATTTT | TRBJ2-3 | TRBV5-1 | TRBD1 | NA
CASSELRLGLDTQYF | TGTGCCAGCAGTGAATTGAGACTGGGGCTGGATACGCAGTATTTT | TRBJ2-3 | TRBV2 | NA | NA
CASSRDPEGAIYF | TGTGCCAGCTCACGGGATCCCGAAGGCGCCATATATTTT | TRBJ1-3 | TRBV18 | NA | NA
CSVVQGDTQYF | TGCAGCGTTGTTCAGGGAGATACGCAGTATTTT | TRBJ2-3 | TRBV29-1 | NA | NA
CASSQGQGWNEQFF | TGTGCCAGCTCCCAAGGACAGGGATGGAATGAGCAGTTCTTC | TRBJ2-1 | TRBV18 | TRBD1 | few
CASSVAPSDRRGGEQFF | TGTGCCAGCAGCGTAGCTCCCTCGGACAGGAGGGGTGGTGAGCAGTTCTTC | TRBJ2-1 | TRBV9 | NA | once
CASSPAGAPETQYF | TGTGCCAGCAGCCCAGCGGGGGCGCCGGAGACCCAGTACTTC | TRBJ2-5 | TRBV7-2 | TRBD2 | NA
CASSLWGGGYTF | TGTGCCAGCAGTTTATGGGGCGGGGGCTACACCTTC | TRBJ1-2 | TRBV28 | NA | NA
CASSEMELQGYNQPQHF | TGTGCCAGCAGTGAAATGGAATTGCAGGGGTACAATCAGCCCCAGCATTTT | TRBJ1-5 | TRBV6-1 | NA | NA
CASSVGGTVETQYF | TGTGCCAGCAGCGTGGGGGGGACGGTCGAGACCCAGTACTTC | TRBJ2-5 | TRBV9 | TRBD2 | NA
CASVPRGRDYNEQFF | TGTGCCAGCGTTCCCCGCGGGAGGGACTACAATGAGCAGTTCTTC | TRBJ2-1 | TRBV7-9 | TRBD2 | NA
CASSPRLAEETQYF | TGTGCCAGCAGCCCACGACTAGCTGAAGAGACCCAGTACTTC | TRBJ2-5 | TRBV27 | TRBD2 | NA
CASSGGTSGRGLYEQYF | TGTGCCAGCAGCGGTGGGACTAGCGGGAGAGGATTATACGAGCAGTACTTC | TRBJ2-7 | TRBV7-9 | TRBD2 | NA
CASSLIQGNNYGYTF | TGTGCCAGCAGCTTAATCCAGGGAAATAACTATGGCTACACCTTC | TRBJ1-2 | TRBV5-4 | NA | NA
CASSLGRVNSPLHF | TGTGCCAGCAGCTTAGGAAGGGTAAATTCACCCCTCCACTTT | TRBJ1-6 | TRBV11-3 | NA | NA
CASSFAGRNTDTQYF | TGTGCCAGCAGCTTTGCGGGGCGGAACACAGATACGCAGTATTTT | TRBJ2-3 | TRBV7-3 | NA | NA
CASRPGRYEQYF | TGTGCCAGCAGGCCAGGCAGATACGAGCAGTACTTC | TRBJ2-7 | TRBV6-6 | NA | NA
CASSFGLKGAFF | TGTGCCAGCAGCTTTGGGCTTAAGGGAGCTTTCTTT | TRBJ1-1 | TRBV28 | NA | NA
CASFPGQDYNEQFF | TGCGCCAGCTTTCCGGGACAGGATTACAATGAGCAGTTCTTC | TRBJ2-1 | TRBV5-1 | TRBD1 | NA
CSARVGTEAFF | TGCAGTGCTAGAGTTGGCACTGAAGCTTTCTTT | TRBJ1-1 | TRBV20-1 | NA | NA
CASSQSGQGGTGELFF | TGCGCCAGCAGCCAATCAGGACAGGGTGGAACCGGGGAGCTGTTTTTT | TRBJ2-2 | TRBV4-1 | TRBD1 | few
CASRPGARQGPFYTF | TGCGCCAGCAGGCCCGGGGCCCGTCAAGGACCCTTCTACACCTTC | TRBJ1-2 | TRBV5-1 | NA | once
CASSYGQGPYNEQFF | TGTGCCAGCAGTTACGGACAGGGTCCCTACAATGAGCAGTTCTTC | TRBJ2-1 | TRBV6-6 | TRBD1 | NA
CASSFGVGNQPQHF | TGTGCCAGCAGCTTTGGGGTTGGCAATCAGCCCCAGCATTTT | TRBJ1-5 | TRBV11-2 | NA | NA
CASSLTGISNQPQHF | TGTGCCAGCAGTTTGACAGGTATTAGCAATCAGCCCCAGCATTTT | TRBJ1-5 | TRBV27 | NA | NA
CASTSGRGYEQYF | TGTGCCAGCACCTCAGGAAGAGGCTACGAGCAGTACTTC | TRBJ2-7 | TRBV6-5 | NA | once
CASSTGQLNYGYTF | TGTGCCAGCAGCACTGGACAGCTTAACTATGGCTACACCTTC | TRBJ1-2 | TRBV11-1 | NA | NA
CASNRAANTGELFF | TGTGCCAGCAATAGGGCAGCGAACACCGGGGAGCTGTTTTTT | TRBJ2-2 | TRBV6-5 | NA | NA
CASSAGTKNIQYF | TGTGCCAGCAGTGCAGGGACCAAAAACATTCAGTACTTC | TRBJ2-4 | TRBV6-1 | NA | once
CASSVGAGLNTEAFF | TGTGCCAGCAGCGTAGGGGCGGGGCTGAACACTGAAGCTTTCTTT | TRBJ1-1 | TRBV9 | NA | NA
CASSKIRGANQPQHF | TGTGCCAGCAGTAAGATCCGGGGGGCCAATCAGCCCCAGCATTTT | TRBJ1-5 | TRBV27 | NA | NA
CASSLRDFDAEAFF | TGTGCCAGCAGCTTAAGGGACTTCGACGCTGAAGCTTTCTTT | TRBJ1-1 | TRBV7-9 | NA | NA
CASSETISGRDNEQFF | TGTGCCAGCAGCGAGACCATTAGCGGGAGGGACAATGAGCAGTTCTTC | TRBJ2-1 | TRBV9 | TRBD2 | once
CASSLNGVEAFF | TGCGCCAGCAGCTTGAACGGGGTTGAAGCTTTCTTT | TRBJ1-1 | TRBV5-1 | NA | NA
CASSYYSGSNQPQHF | TGTGCCAGCAGCTACTACAGCGGGAGCAATCAGCCCCAGCATTTT | TRBJ1-5 | TRBV6-6 | NA | NA
CASSQDMFTDTQYF | TGTGCCAGCAGCCAAGACATGTTTACAGATACGCAGTATTTT | TRBJ2-3 | TRBV14 | NA | NA
CASSEAPFWGNQPQHF | TGCGCCAGCAGTGAGGCCCCATTCTGGGGCAATCAGCCCCAGCATTTT | TRBJ1-5 | TRBV10-1 | NA | NA
CASSSGGADTEAFF | TGTGCCAGCTCTTCGGGGGGGGCCGACACTGAAGCTTTCTTT | TRBJ1-1 | TRBV28 | NA | NA
CAWTQSSYNEQFF | TGTGCCTGGACGCAGAGCTCCTACAATGAGCAGTTCTTC | TRBJ2-1 | TRBV30 | NA | NA
CASSDSTGGNQPQHF | TGTGCCAGCAGTGACTCGACAGGAGGCAATCAGCCCCAGCATTTT | TRBJ1-5 | TRBV2 | NA | NA
CASSLATGWEQYF | TGCGCCAGCAGCTTGGCGACGGGGTGGGAGCAGTACTTC | TRBJ2-7 | TRBV5-1 | NA | NA